These T cell receptor beta chains were read from a single sample in a study of OX40 agonist ivuxolimab in advanced cancers. The repertoire was sequenced with immunoSEQ multiplex PCR; TCRdb's copy has only in-frame clones and lacks some. This table has some 70,000 clones, 85% appearing once. The material was CD4+ or CD8+ T cells sorted from blood, obtained in a trial of the OX40 agonist ivuxolimab. These receptors all stem from an adult with an advanced solid tumor such as melanoma, head and neck, liver or kidney cancer. The CDR3 runs from the conserved cysteine through the conserved F or W. D genes are given only for firm matches. Size tells how often a clone was seen (once, few, many) or the class of an expanded clone, and some rows leave it out.

j_gene	d_gene	v_gene	abundance	CDR3nt	CDR3aa
TRBJ2-2	-	TRBV7-7	-	TGTGCCAGCAGCTTAGTAAGCCCGGGAACACCCGGGGAGCTGTTTTTT	CASSLVSPGTPGELFF
TRBJ2-6	-	TRBV7-3	-	TGTGCCAGCAGCTTAAGTCCCTCTGGGGCCAACGTCCTGACTTTC	CASSLSPSGANVLTF
TRBJ2-1	TRBD1	TRBV12-5	few	TGTGCTAGTGGTTTCGGACAGGGATATGAGCAGTTCTTC	CASGFGQGYEQFF
TRBJ2-5	-	TRBV5-1	-	TGCGCCAGCAGCCCCCTGACCTTACGAGAGACCCAGTACTTC	CASSPLTLRETQYF
TRBJ2-3	-	TRBV7-8	-	TGTGCCAGCAGCTTATCTAGGGGTAGGGCCACAGATACGCAGTATTTT	CASSLSRGRATDTQYF
TRBJ2-1	-	TRBV28	-	TGTGCCATCGACAAAGGGGGGGGCAGCAATGAGCAGTTCTTC	CAIDKGGGSNEQFF
TRBJ1-5	-	TRBV2	few	TGTGCCAGCTCCCGGGGGCAGCCCCAGCATTTT	CASSRGQPQHF
TRBJ2-7	TRBD2	TRBV29-1	-	TGCAGCGCTAGCGGGACGAGCTCCTACGAGCAGTACTTC	CSASGTSSYEQYF
TRBJ1-1	-	TRBV19	once	TGTGCCAGTAGTATAGGCCCGAACACTGAAGCTTTCTTT	CASSIGPNTEAFF
TRBJ2-2	-	TRBV19	few	TGTGCCAGTAGTAGACCCTTGATCGGGGAGCTGTTTTTT	CASSRPLIGELFF
TRBJ1-2	-	TRBV7-9	many	TGTGCCAGCAGCTTTCCGGAGGACCCCTATGGCTACACCTTC	CASSFPEDPYGYTF
TRBJ2-7	TRBD1	TRBV6-5	-	TGTGCCAGCAGTTGGACAGGCGTTAAGAACGAGCAGTACTTC	CASSWTGVKNEQYF
TRBJ2-5	-	TRBV28	-	TGTGCCAGCAGTCTGGAGACCCAGTACTTC	CASSLETQYF
TRBJ2-1	-	TRBV4-3	-	TGCGCCAGCAGCCAAGATCCGGTCACGGTGAACAATGAGCAGTTCTTC	CASSQDPVTVNNEQFF
TRBJ2-2	-	TRBV7-2	-	TGTGCCAGCAGCTTAGAAGGGGAGCTGTTTTTT	CASSLEGELFF
TRBJ1-1	-	TRBV28	-	TGTGCCAGCAGTTTACAGGGTTTGGCTCGGAACACTGAAGCTTTCTTT	CASSLQGLARNTEAFF
TRBJ2-1	-	TRBV14	-	TGTGCCAGCAGCCAAGATCCCGGTTTCTATGAGCAGTTCTTC	CASSQDPGFYEQFF
TRBJ1-1	-	TRBV4-1	-	TGCGCCAGCAGCCTGACCGATACGAACACTGAAGCTTTCTTT	CASSLTDTNTEAFF
TRBJ2-3	-	TRBV7-9	-	TGTGCCAGCAGCTTTTCCGGACCGACTCCCCCTACGCAGTATTTT	CASSFSGPTPPTQYF
TRBJ2-1	-	TRBV27	once	TGTGCCAGTCCGCCCCCAGGAGCCCCCGTCATGAGTCTTAATGAGCAGTTCTTC	CASPPPGAPVMSLNEQFF
TRBJ2-7	-	TRBV7-3	-	TGTGCCAGCAGCGAAGAAATCGGCTACGAGCAGTACTTC	CASSEEIGYEQYF
TRBJ2-3	-	TRBV4-2	-	TGTGCCAGCAGCCAAGGGGCGGCAGATACGCAGTATTTT	CASSQGAADTQYF
TRBJ2-7	-	TRBV6-4	-	TGTGCCAGCAGTTACTCGAAGGGACACTACGAGCAGTACTTC	CASSYSKGHYEQYF
TRBJ2-5	-	TRBV5-5	-	TGCGCCAGCAGCCAAGATACGGGCAGGGGCCAAGAGACCCAGTACTTC	CASSQDTGRGQETQYF
TRBJ2-5	-	TRBV9	-	TGTGCCAGCAGCGCCCCGCCCCAAGAGACCCAGTACTTC	CASSAPPQETQYF
TRBJ1-1	TRBD1	TRBV5-5	-	TGTGCCAGCAGCTTCCAGGGGGCGACTGAAGCTTTCTTT	CASSFQGATEAFF
TRBJ2-3	TRBD2	TRBV4-1	-	TGCGCCAGCAGCCGACTAGCAAACACAGATACGCAGTATTTT	CASSRLANTDTQYF
TRBJ1-2	-	TRBV2	-	TGTGCCAGCACCTACACGGGAGCAGGCGGCTATGGCTACACCTTC	CASTYTGAGGYGYTF
TRBJ1-5	TRBD1	TRBV7-9	-	TGTGCCAGCAGCCTTGGGACAGGGGAGACCAATCAGCCCCAGCATTTT	CASSLGTGETNQPQHF
TRBJ1-5	-	TRBV6-1	-	TGTGCCAGCGGGGGTCGGAGTCAGCCCCAGCATTTT	CASGGRSQPQHF
TRBJ2-5	TRBD1	TRBV5-1	once	TGCGCCAGCCACGGGACAGCGAAAGAGACCCAGTACTTC	CASHGTAKETQYF
TRBJ2-1	-	TRBV28	-	TGTGCCAGCAGTGCGACTGGGGGCTCCTACAATGAGCAGTTCTTC	CASSATGGSYNEQFF
TRBJ2-1	TRBD2	TRBV4-1	-	TGCGTCAGCAGCCAAGAATGGGAGCGGGAAGTCAGCAATGAGCAGTTCTTC	CVSSQEWEREVSNEQFF
TRBJ2-6	-	TRBV4-1	once	TGCGCCAGCAGCCTTAGGTGGCCAGCGGTCTCTGGGGCCAACGTCCTGACTTTC	CASSLRWPAVSGANVLTF
TRBJ1-6	TRBD1	TRBV27	-	TGTGCCAGCAGTTTATCGGACAGGGGTCGTTCACCCCTCCACTTT	CASSLSDRGRSPLHF
TRBJ2-3	-	TRBV7-6	-	TGTGCCAGCAGCCCAGGGGCCCACGATACGCAGTATTTT	CASSPGAHDTQYF
TRBJ2-3	-	TRBV7-6	once	TGTGCCAGCAGCTTTTTGGGCGGCACAGATACGCAGTATTTT	CASSFLGGTDTQYF
TRBJ2-3	-	TRBV15	few	TGTGCCACCAGCAGAGATGGGGCAGCCACAGATACGCAGTATTTT	CATSRDGAATDTQYF
TRBJ2-3	-	TRBV28	-	TGTGCCAGCAGTTTATTAAGTCGGGATACGCAGTATTTT	CASSLLSRDTQYF
TRBJ1-5	TRBD1	TRBV30	-	TGTGCCTGGAGTGAACAGGGGGGACAGCCCCAGCATTTT	CAWSEQGGQPQHF
TRBJ2-3	TRBD2	TRBV6-5	-	TGTGCCAGCAGCTGGACTAGCGGATACACAGATACGCAGTATTTT	CASSWTSGYTDTQYF